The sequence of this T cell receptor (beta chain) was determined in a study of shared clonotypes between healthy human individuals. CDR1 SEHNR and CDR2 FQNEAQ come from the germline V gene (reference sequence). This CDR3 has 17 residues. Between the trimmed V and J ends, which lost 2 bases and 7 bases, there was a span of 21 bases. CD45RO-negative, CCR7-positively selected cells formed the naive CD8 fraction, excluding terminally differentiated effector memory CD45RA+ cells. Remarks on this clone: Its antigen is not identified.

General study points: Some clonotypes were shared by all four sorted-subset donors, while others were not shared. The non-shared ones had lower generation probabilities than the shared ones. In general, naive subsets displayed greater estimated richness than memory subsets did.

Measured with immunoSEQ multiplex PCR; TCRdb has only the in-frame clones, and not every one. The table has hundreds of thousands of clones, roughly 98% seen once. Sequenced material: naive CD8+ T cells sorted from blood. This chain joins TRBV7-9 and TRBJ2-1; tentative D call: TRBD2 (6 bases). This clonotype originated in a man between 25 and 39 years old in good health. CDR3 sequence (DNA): TGTGCCAGCAGCTTAACCGGGAGTGTTTTTCTGGGGAATGAGCAGTTCTTC. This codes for CASSLTGSVFLGNEQFF.